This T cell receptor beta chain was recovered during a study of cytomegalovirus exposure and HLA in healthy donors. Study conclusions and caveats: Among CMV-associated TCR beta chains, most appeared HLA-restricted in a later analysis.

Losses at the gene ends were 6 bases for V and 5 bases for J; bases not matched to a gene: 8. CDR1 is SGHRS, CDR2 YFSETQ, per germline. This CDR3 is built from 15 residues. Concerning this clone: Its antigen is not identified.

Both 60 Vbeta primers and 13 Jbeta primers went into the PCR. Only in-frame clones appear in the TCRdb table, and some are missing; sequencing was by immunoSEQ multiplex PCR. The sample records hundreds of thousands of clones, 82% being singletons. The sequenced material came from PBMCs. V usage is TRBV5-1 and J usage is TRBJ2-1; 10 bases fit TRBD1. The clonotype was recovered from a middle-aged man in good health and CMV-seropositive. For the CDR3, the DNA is TGCGCCAGCAATGAGGGACAGGGGCTAAACAATGAGCAGTTCTTC. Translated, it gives CASNEGQGLNNEQFF. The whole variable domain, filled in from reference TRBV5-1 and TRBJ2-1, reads KAGVTQTPRYLIKTRGQQVTLSCSPISGHRSVSWYQQTPGQGLQFLFEYFSETQRNKGNFPGRFSGRQFSNSRSEMNVSTLELGDSALYLCASNEGQGLNNEQFFGPGTRLTVL.